This TCR beta chain was sequenced for a study of blood T cell repertoires in COVID-19. In the authors' methods: The authors estimated nucleated cell counts from reference gene primer amplification. The table came from immunoSEQ multiplex PCR; TCRdb's copy has only in-frame clones and leaves some out. The V and J calls and clone size were taken over from that table, and D and trimming were inferred from the DNA. The table records over 130,000 clones, roughly 80% of them present only once. CDR3 size: 14 residues. Germline CDR1 reads KGHDR; CDR2 reads SFDVKD. With V trimmed by 0 bases and J by 7 bases, 4 bases remained unmatched.

What was sequenced was PBMCs or T cells enriched from blood (not recorded which). The V gene is TRBV24-1, the J gene TRBJ1-2; TRBD1 aligns across 7 bases. The TCR originated in a woman aged 18-29 years who had been exposed to COVID-19. The CDR3 reads CATSDLNGQAGYTF. CDR3 coding DNA: TGTGCCACCAGTGATTTGAATGGACAGGCTGGCTACACCTTC.